These 14 T cell receptor beta chains were sequenced from one sample in a study of blood T cell repertoires in COVID-19. TCRdb's copy holds only in-frame clones and misses some; the assay was immunoSEQ multiplex PCR. The sample holds 95,000 to 100,000 clones, approximately 81% seen once. Sequencing was done on a sample of peripheral blood. These receptors all come from a woman in her 70s with active or convalescent COVID-19.

The chain recombines TRBV24-1 with TRBJ2-1, with 10 nucleotides matching TRBD2. Germline trimming cut 2 bases from V and 3 bases from J; bases unmatched to any gene: 3. The CDR3 covers 16 residues. Germline V gene sequence: CDR1 KGHDR, CDR2 SFDVKD. The CDR3, as DNA: TGTGCCACCAGTGATTCACTAGCGGGAAGCTACAATGAGCAGTTCTTC. As protein: CATSDSLAGSYNEQFF.

This clone was picked up a small number of times. The chain combines TRBV5-6 with TRBJ1-3; the D gene is possibly TRBD1 (5 bases). V was shortened by 0 bases and J by 0 bases, with 10 bases between the two germline ends. The germline gives CDR1 SGHDT, CDR2 YYEEEE. This CDR3 region has 16 residues. Written as DNA, the CDR3 is TGTGCCAGCAGCTTGGCCTCAGGGATCTCTGGAAACACCATATATTTT. Translating it yields CASSLASGISGNTIYF.

V is TRBV5-1 and J is TRBJ2-6; D remains unclear. Germline assignment: CDR1 SGHRS and CDR2 YFSETQ. V was clipped by 3 bases and J by 0 bases, with 22 bases between them. This CDR3 is built from 20 residues. The CDR3 DNA is TGCGCCAGCAGCTCTACGAATGGGCAGGCGCTCCGCTCTGGGGCCAACGTCCTGACTTTC. Its protein product is CASSSTNGQALRSGANVLTF. Looking up the rest from reference TRBV5-1 and TRBJ2-6 gives the full variable domain: KAGVTQTPRYLIKTRGQQVTLSCSPISGHRSVSWYQQTPGQGLQFLFEYFSETQRNKGNFPGRFSGRQFSNSRSEMNVSTLELGDSALYLCASSSTNGQALRSGANVLTFGAGSRLTVL.

V and J are TRBV7-2 and TRBJ2-3; 10 nucleotides line up with TRBD2. Looked up from germline, CDR1 is SGHTA and CDR2 is FQGNSA. Unmatched junction bases numbered 11, after V lost 2 bases and J lost 3 bases. This CDR3 is 18 amino acids long. CDR3: CASSLSALLAGGTDTQYF. The DNA of the CDR3 is TGTGCCAGCAGCTTATCGGCCTTATTAGCGGGAGGTACAGATACGCAGTATTTT.

V and J are TRBV5-1 and TRBJ1-1; D remains unclear. CDR3 length equals 14 residues. The germline gives CDR1 SGHRS, CDR2 YFSETQ. V lost 1 base to trimming and J lost 0 bases, with 7 bases between them. CDR3 in amino acids: CASSLSEMNTEAFF. CDR3 nucleotide sequence: TGCGCCAGCAGCTTGAGTGAGATGAACACTGAAGCTTTCTTT. The full variable domain, its missing parts supplied by reference TRBV5-1 and TRBJ1-1, is KAGVTQTPRYLIKTRGQQVTLSCSPISGHRSVSWYQQTPGQGLQFLFEYFSETQRNKGNFPGRFSGRQFSNSRSEMNVSTLELGDSALYLCASSLSEMNTEAFFGQGTRLTVV.

The rearrangement uses TRBV9 and TRBJ2-7; 11 nucleotides line up with TRBD1. The CDR3 loop spans 16 amino acids. V trimming: 4 bases; J trimming: 1 base; junction bases outside the gene matches: 7. CDR1 SGDLS and CDR2 YYNGEE come from the germline V gene. The DNA for the CDR3 is TGTGCCAGCAGCTCTTTTGGACAGGGGGCTTCCTACGAGCAGTACTTC. Translating it yields CASSSFGQGASYEQYF.

V and J are TRBV25-1 and TRBJ1-6, with a weak D call TRBD1 (5 bases). Germline loops: CDR1 MGHDK, CDR2 SYGVNS. The CDR3 is 15 amino acids. The V end was cut by 6 bases, the J end by 2 bases, with 11 bases between. CDR3 sequence: CASSWGGPYNSPLHF. CDR3 bases: TGTGCCAGCAGCTGGGGGGGTCCCTATAATTCACCCCTCCACTTT.

The chain combines TRBV18 with TRBJ2-5; 9 bases are shared with TRBD2. In germline, CDR1 is KGHSH, CDR2 LQKENI. The CDR3 totals 16 residues. V shed 2 bases and J 2 bases; nucleotides not matched to a gene: 6. Here the CDR3 DNA reads TGTGCCAGCTCACCAATCCCTAGCGGGGATCAAGAGACCCAGTACTTC. Its translation is CASSPIPSGDQETQYF. Supplemented by reference TRBV18 and TRBJ2-5, the full variable domain reads NAGVMQNPRHLVRRRGQEARLRCSPMKGHSHVYWYRQLPEEGLKFMVYLQKENIIDESGMPKERFSAEFPKEGPSILRIQQVVRGDSAAYFCASSPIPSGDQETQYFGPGTRLLVL.

This clone was recorded only once. The rearrangement uses TRBV7-2 and TRBJ2-3; 11 bases fit TRBD2. CDR1 is SGHTA and CDR2 is FQGNSA in the germline V gene. V was pared by 3 bases and J by 0 bases, with 5 bases of the junction left unmatched. The CDR3 runs to 17 residues. The CDR3 nucleotides are TGTGCCAGCAGCTTTAGACTAGCGGGACCAAGCACAGATACGCAGTATTTT. It yields the protein CASSFRLAGPSTDTQYF.

The chain is built from TRBV18 and TRBJ2-7, with a weak D call TRBD1 (5 bases). The V gene lost 6 bases and the J gene lost 1 base, with 10 bases spanning the gap. The CDR3 runs 13 residues. In germline, CDR1 is KGHSH, CDR2 LQKENI. The CDR3 protein is CASSRTYSYEQYF. Written as DNA, the CDR3 is TGTGCCAGCTCGCGGACATATTCCTACGAGCAGTACTTC.

This clone was seen a handful of times. This sequence joins TRBV30 and TRBJ1-2; the D gene is possibly TRBD1 (6 bases). Trimming pared 3 bases from V and 2 bases from J, leaving 13 bases between. The CDR3 has 14 residues. Germline V gives CDR1 GTSNPN, CDR2 SVGIG (reference sequence). CDR3 protein: CAWRGVRGNYGYTF. In DNA, the CDR3 is TGTGCCTGGAGAGGGGTGAGGGGGAACTATGGCTACACCTTC.

The gene calls are TRBV5-6 and TRBJ1-2; no clear D. Germline values: CDR1 SGHDT, CDR2 YYEEEE. V lost 0 bases and J 4 bases, leaving 10 bases between the germline ends. The CDR3 extends over 14 amino acids. CDR3 DNA: TGTGCCAGCAGCTTGGGAGGGAGGTCCTATGGCTACACCTTC. Translating gives CASSLGGRSYGYTF.

The chain links TRBV11-2 to TRBJ2-2; D is undetermined. Germline CDR1 and CDR2: SGHAT and FQNNGV. The CDR3 runs to 14 residues. V lost 4 bases and J lost 2, with 8 bases in between. CDR3 in amino acids: CASSSIRNTGELFF. The CDR3 nucleotides are TGTGCCAGCAGCTCAATCAGAAACACCGGGGAGCTGTTTTTT.

The chain uses TRBV7-6 and TRBJ2-3; D is uncertain. Germline assignment: CDR1 SGHVS and CDR2 FNYEAQ. The CDR3 is made up of 13 amino acids. Trimming took off 1 base at V and 6 bases at J, with 8 bases between the two ends. CDR3 region: CASSLGLADTQYF. Written as DNA, the CDR3 is TGTGCCAGCAGCTTAGGCTTAGCTGATACGCAGTATTTT. Variable domain in full (rest from reference TRBV7-6 and TRBJ2-3): GAGVSQSPRYKVTKRGQDVALRCDPISGHVSLYWYRQALGQGPEFLTYFNYEAQQDKSGLPNDRFSAERPEGSISTLTIQRTEQRDSAMYRCASSLGLADTQYFGPGTRLTVL.